This TCR beta chain was recorded in a study of OX40 agonist ivuxolimab in advanced cancers. Points on this clone: Its antigen is not identified.

General study points: Normalized T-cell clonal expansion was also low in some nonresponders.

V was trimmed by 4 bases and J by 0 bases, leaving 12 bases between them. The CDR3 is 15 amino acids. Germline values: CDR1 SGHDT, CDR2 YYEEEE. Profiling relied on immunoSEQ multiplex PCR, and the TCRdb table lists in-frame clones only, not all of them. The repertoire holds roughly 68,000 clones, with around 86% as singletons. The sample in question was CD4+ or CD8+ T cells sorted from blood, obtained in a trial of the OX40 agonist ivuxolimab. The gene calls are TRBV5-6 and TRBJ2-3, with D perhaps TRBD1 or TRBD2 (5 bases each). The sequence derives from an adult with an advanced solid tumor such as melanoma, head and neck, liver or kidney cancer. The CDR3 spells CASSRGARSTDTQYF. The CDR3 region has the DNA TGTGCCAGCAGCAGGGGAGCACGGAGCACAGATACGCAGTATTTT.